This TCR beta chain was sequenced for a study of blood T cell repertoires in COVID-19. The CDR3 length is 14 residues. V dropped 4 bases and J dropped 8 bases, with 12 bases sitting between them. Germline V gene lookup returns CDR1 ENHRY and CDR2 SYGVKD. Clones were read by immunoSEQ multiplex PCR, and TCRdb kept only the in-frame ones, dropping some. This table holds around 62,000 clones, approximately 88% found once. The source of this sequence is a human donor in a cohort sampled during active COVID-19. The material sequenced was peripheral blood. V usage is TRBV10-3 and J usage is TRBJ1-6, with no clear D. CDR3 region: CAISGLAADSPLHF. CDR3 nucleotide sequence: TGTGCCATCAGTGGACTGGCGGCCGATTCACCCCTCCACTTT.